This T cell receptor (beta chain) was sequenced for a study of radiotherapy plus CTLA-4 blockade in lung cancer. In the study overall: Objective response rate was 18%; disease control rate, about 31%.

This clone was counted a few times. The antigen is undetermined. Lung cancer patients with chemo-refractory metastatic non-small-cell disease were given focal radiation plus CTLA-4 blockade with ipilimumab. The CDR3 covers 15 residues. Germline CDR1 and CDR2: MNHNS and SASEGT. Trimming left V 3 bases short and J 3 bases short, with 14 bases between. Study results and limitations: The study found tumor-derived TCR clones expanded in blood after radiotherapy plus ipilimumab.

Measured with immunoSEQ multiplex PCR; TCRdb has only the in-frame clones, and not every one. The sample includes some 120,000 clones, roughly 80% of them seen just once. This chain joins TRBV6-1 and TRBJ1-1, with a tentative D call TRBD1 (6 bases). The sequence was obtained from a human donor with non-small cell lung cancer that progressed on radiotherapy plus ipilimumab. Some clones in this sample may be carry-over from other donors' samples. The material was peripheral blood, obtained from a patient treated with radiotherapy plus ipilimumab. The CDR3 is CASSDGGGGYTEAFF. DNA for the CDR3: TGTGCCAGCAGTGACGGCGGGGGCGGGTACACTGAAGCTTTCTTT.